The 27 T cell receptor beta chains given below trace back to one sample, sequenced in a study of shared clonotypes between healthy human individuals. Naive CD8 populations comprised CD45RO-negative cells positively selected for CCR7, excluding terminally differentiated effector memory CD45RA+ cells. Clones were read by immunoSEQ multiplex PCR, and TCRdb kept only the in-frame ones, dropping some. Of under 600,000 clones listed, 95% to 98% are singletons. Sample: naive CD8+ T cells sorted from blood. These receptors were taken from a man younger than 45 in good health.

V usage is TRBV27 and J usage is TRBJ2-1; 10 bases align to TRBD2. CDR1 and CDR2 from the germline V gene are MNHEY and SMNVEV (reference sequence). Trimming at V came to 4 bases and at J to 8 bases, leaving 8 bases not matched to a gene. The CDR3 runs 15 residues. The CDR3 nucleotides read TGTGCCAGCAGTTGGGTGGCTAGCGGGGGCGATGAGCAGTTCTTC. Residues: CASSWVASGGDEQFF.

V gene TRBV29-1 combines with J gene TRBJ2-7; D is unresolved. Trimming stripped 4 bases from V and 1 base from J, with 11 bases between. Germline values: CDR1 SQVTM, CDR2 ANQGSEA. This CDR3 is 13 amino acids long. CDR3 protein: CSVVGQPSYEQYF. The CDR3 DNA reads as TGCAGCGTTGTAGGTCAGCCTTCCTACGAGCAGTACTTC.

The chain joins TRBV6-1 to TRBJ1-1; D unclear. There are 15 residues in the CDR3. Germline loops: CDR1 MNHNS, CDR2 SASEGT. V lost 1 base to trimming and J lost 1 base, with 10 bases between them. The CDR3 DNA is TGTGCCAGCAGTGAAGATCCGGGAACGAACACTGAAGCTTTCTTT. It codes for CASSEDPGTNTEAFF.

This CDR3 is CASSVTGNPNQPQHF. CDR3 bases: TGCGCCAGCAGCGTTACGGGGAACCCAAATCAGCCCCAGCATTTT. V and J are TRBV5-1 and TRBJ1-5; D is unclear. The ends were cut back, 4 bases at V and 4 bases at J, with 15 bases in the middle. Germline V gene lookup returns CDR1 SGHRS and CDR2 YFSETQ. CDR3 length equals 15 residues.

The V gene is TRBV7-9, the J gene TRBJ2-7, with D hard to call. The ends were cut back, 4 bases at V and 0 bases at J, with 16 bases in the middle. In germline, CDR1 is SEHNR, CDR2 FQNEAQ (reference sequence). This CDR3 is built from 16 residues. CDR3 sequence (DNA): TGTGCCAGCAGCTCCTTGGGTGGGTCTAGCTCCTACGAGCAGTACTTC. Translation: CASSSLGGSSSYEQYF.

The chain recombines TRBV10-2 with TRBJ2-1, with 9 bases matching TRBD2. The CDR3 runs 13 residues. V lost 10 bases to trimming and J lost 5 bases; unmatched junction nucleotides: 6. CDR1 and CDR2 (germline): WSHSY, SAAADI. This chain's CDR3 is CATRLAENNEQFF. Here the CDR3 DNA reads TGCGCCACCCGACTAGCGGAGAACAATGAGCAGTTCTTC.

The chain uses TRBV7-2 and TRBJ2-7; no clear D. Germline V gene lookup returns CDR1 SGHTA and CDR2 FQGNSA. This CDR3 is 11 amino acids long. V lost 5 bases and J lost 6, with 8 bases in between. The CDR3 DNA is TGTGCCAGCAGCCCCTCTCTCGAGCAGTACTTC. The encoded protein is CASSPSLEQYF.

The chain couples TRBV4-3 to TRBJ2-1; D unresolved. Trimming removed 1 base at V and 4 bases at J, with 5 bases between. The CDR3 runs to 13 residues. Germline CDR1 LGHNA, CDR2 YSLEER. The CDR3 DNA is TGCGCCAGCAGCCAAGTGGGTTACAATGAGCAGTTCTTC. As protein: CASSQVGYNEQFF.

The chain is built from TRBV18 and TRBJ2-3; D remains unclear. V lost 3 bases and J lost 5, with 12 bases in between. Germline V lookup: CDR1 KGHSH, CDR2 LQKENI. CDR3 length: 14 residues. CDR3 nucleotide sequence: TGTGCCAGCTCACCCTTGCCTCCTAAAGATACGCAGTATTTT. As protein: CASSPLPPKDTQYF. The full variable domain, completed using reference TRBV18 and TRBJ2-3, is NAGVMQNPRHLVRRRGQEARLRCSPMKGHSHVYWYRQLPEEGLKFMVYLQKENIIDESGMPKERFSAEFPKEGPSILRIQQVVRGDSAAYFCASSPLPPKDTQYFGPGTRLTVL.

The gene calls are TRBV9 and TRBJ2-1, with 7 bases aligning to TRBD1. Germline CDR1 and CDR2: SGDLS and YYNGEE. The junction had 12 bases not matched to a gene; V was cut back by 4 bases and J by 8 bases. The CDR3 runs to 15 residues. The DNA for the CDR3 is TGTGCCAGCAGCTCAGAGGGACAGTTTGGGGATGAGCAGTTCTTC. The encoded protein is CASSSEGQFGDEQFF.

V and J are TRBV5-6 and TRBJ2-1; TRBD2 agrees at 9 bases. In germline, CDR1 is SGHDT, CDR2 YYEEEE. V shed 0 bases and J 13 bases; nucleotides not matched to a gene: 8. CDR3 size: 14 residues. Here the CDR3 DNA reads TGTGCCAGCAGCTTGGGTAGCGGGAGCGGGCCCCAGTTCTTC. It yields the protein CASSLGSGSGPQFF.

The chain carries TRBV5-6 and TRBJ2-2; possible D gene TRBD2, 5 bases. CDR3 length: 16 residues. CDR1 and CDR2 (germline): SGHDT, YYEEEE. V was cut by 2 bases and J by 4 bases, with 15 bases left in between. The CDR3 DNA is TGTGCCAGCAGCTTATTTGTGGACTCGAGCACCGGGGAGCTGTTTTTT. Translation: CASSLFVDSSTGELFF.

This chain's CDR3 is CASSFRGLNTEAFF. The DNA of the CDR3 is TGTGCCAGCAGCTTCAGGGGGCTGAACACTGAAGCTTTCTTT. The gene calls are TRBV11-2 and TRBJ1-1; 8 bases fit TRBD1. Germline trimming cut 3 bases from V and 0 bases from J; bases unmatched to any gene: 0. Per germline, CDR1 SGHAT and CDR2 FQNNGV. The CDR3 runs 14 residues. The full variable domain, with the rest looked up from reference TRBV11-2 and TRBJ1-1, is EAGVAQSPRYKIIEKRQSVAFWCNPISGHATLYWYQQILGQGPKLLIQFQNNGVVDDSQLPKDRFSAERLKGVDSTLKIQPAKLEDSAVYLCASSFRGLNTEAFFGQGTRLTVV.

V is TRBV9 and J is TRBJ2-7; D is possibly TRBD2 (6 bases). V lost 4 bases and J lost 6, with 17 bases in between. The CDR3 sequence is 14 residues long. Germline V gene lookup returns CDR1 SGDLS and CDR2 YYNGEE. DNA of the CDR3: TGTGCCAGCAGCCGAAGCAGCTTGGGGGGCGAGCAGTACTTC. It translates to CASSRSSLGGEQYF.

This chain joins TRBV4-1 and TRBJ1-5; maybe TRBD1 (6 bases). Trimming left V 3 bases short and J 5 bases short, with 17 bases between. Germline CDR1 reads MGHRA; CDR2 reads YSYEKL. The CDR3 runs to 16 residues. The CDR3 spells CASSHLGAGGDQPQHF. The CDR3 bases are TGCGCCAGCAGCCATTTGGGGGCGGGTGGAGATCAGCCCCAGCATTTT.

The rearrangement uses TRBV5-1 and TRBJ2-3; perhaps TRBD1 as D (5 bases). The V end lost 4 bases, the J end lost 3 bases, and 15 bases lay between the germline ends. This CDR3 is built from 15 residues. CDR1 and CDR2 (germline): SGHRS, YFSETQ. The CDR3 nucleotides read TGCGCCAGCAGCAAAGGGGTAACTGGGACAGATACGCAGTATTTT. It yields the protein CASSKGVTGTDTQYF.

To note about this clone: At one boundary the junction diverges from the germline segment, which might be a read error. The rearrangement links TRBV11-2 to TRBJ1-1, with 8 bases identical to TRBD1. The CDR3 covers 14 residues. CDR1 SGHAT and CDR2 FQNNGV come from the germline V gene. This CDR3 is CASRLGQGITEAFF. CDR3 DNA: TGTGCCAGCAGATTAGGACAGGGCATCACTGAAGCTTTCTTT.

The count of this clone is one. This sequence joins TRBV15 and TRBJ2-7; D remains ambiguous. The CDR3 covers 14 residues. Germline V gene data show CDR1 as LNHNV and CDR2 as YYDKDF (reference sequence). V lost 0 bases, J lost 4 bases, and 10 bases lay in between. CDR3 coding DNA: TGTGCCACCAGCAGAGACCTAAGTGCGTACGAGCAGTACTTC. Residues: CATSRDLSAYEQYF.

V and J are TRBV11-2 and TRBJ2-1, with 14 bases identical to TRBD2. Germline lookup yields CDR1 SGHAT and CDR2 FQNNGV. There are 19 residues in the CDR3. V lost 0 bases to trimming and J lost 7 bases; unmatched junction nucleotides: 11. This chain's CDR3 is CASSLERLAGGVEGNEQFF. The CDR3 DNA follows: TGTGCCAGCAGCTTAGAGAGACTAGCGGGAGGGGTTGAAGGGAATGAGCAGTTCTTC.

The chain employs TRBV5-4 and TRBJ2-3; D gene unclear. From germline, CDR1 is SGHNT and CDR2 YYREEE (reference sequence). CDR3 size: 12 residues. Trimming removed 4 bases from V and 5 bases from J, with 8 bases in between. The CDR3 here is CASSPRKDTQYF. CDR3 DNA sequence: TGTGCCAGCAGCCCCCGGAAAGATACGCAGTATTTT.

The V and J genes are TRBV15 and TRBJ2-7; a possible D gene is TRBD1 (6 bases). V dropped 1 base and J dropped 0 bases, with 31 bases sitting between them. Germline CDR1 LNHNV, CDR2 YYDKDF (reference sequence). CDR3 length equals 22 residues. The CDR3 reads CATSRGYREDDGTPLSSYEQYF. CDR3 DNA sequence: TGTGCCACCAGCAGAGGTTACAGGGAAGACGACGGGACCCCGTTGAGCTCCTACGAGCAGTACTTC.

The chain employs TRBV10-1 and TRBJ2-7; D possibly uses TRBD1 or TRBD2 (5 bases each). Trimming shortened V by 2 bases and J by 1 base, and 12 bases separated the two germline ends. The CDR3 extends over 15 amino acids. In germline, CDR1 is WNHNN, CDR2 SYGVQD (reference sequence). CDR3 sequence (DNA): TGCGCCAGCAGTGAGGGGACCCTGGGGTCCTACGAGCAGTACTTC. This gives the protein CASSEGTLGSYEQYF.

The chain uses TRBV27 and TRBJ1-2; 7 bases line up with TRBD1. Trimming took 3 bases from V and 7 from J; bases not matched to a gene: 8. The CDR3 is 14 amino acids. The V gene's germline CDR1 is MNHEY and CDR2 SMNVEV (reference sequence). In DNA form, the CDR3 reads TGTGCCAGCAGTTTTCGCGGGACAGCTGCTGGCTACACCTTC. Its protein product is CASSFRGTAAGYTF.

The chain is built from TRBV29-1 and TRBJ2-1, with D unresolved. The CDR3 runs to 13 residues. V gave up 7 bases and J gave up 5 bases, with 15 bases separating them. Looked up from germline, CDR1 is SQVTM and CDR2 is ANQGSEA. Here the CDR3 reads CSAIIAENNEQFF. The CDR3 DNA is TGCAGCGCCATTATCGCAGAAAACAATGAGCAGTTCTTC.

To note about this clone: Mismatch with germline at one junction end may stem from a read error. The rearrangement joins TRBV7-9 to TRBJ2-7; tentatively, D is TRBD1 (5 bases). Looked up from germline, CDR1 is SEHNR and CDR2 is FQNEAQ (reference sequence). This CDR3 is 12 amino acids long. This CDR3 reads CASSRGSDEQYF. CDR3 in DNA: TGTGCCAGCAGCAGGGGCTCCGACGAGCAGTACTTC.

This chain uses TRBV7-6 with TRBJ2-3, with D possibly matching TRBD2 (5 bases). The CDR3 spans 18 residues. Per the germline V gene, CDR1 is SGHVS and CDR2 is FNYEAQ. V gave up 5 bases and J gave up 0 bases, with 21 bases separating them. CDR3 nucleotide sequence: TGTGCCAGCAGCAGAAAACCCGCGGGTCCGGGAAGCACAGATACGCAGTATTTT. Translation: CASSRKPAGPGSTDTQYF.

The V gene is TRBV18, the J gene TRBJ2-7; 11 positions match TRBD2. The V and J ends lost 3 bases and 12 bases, in that order; junction bases with no gene match: 10. Looked up from germline, CDR1 is KGHSH and CDR2 is LQKENI. The CDR3 is made up of 14 amino acids. This chain's CDR3 is CASSPGLAEPRGYF. The CDR3 DNA is TGTGCCAGCTCACCGGGACTAGCGGAGCCGAGAGGGTACTTC.